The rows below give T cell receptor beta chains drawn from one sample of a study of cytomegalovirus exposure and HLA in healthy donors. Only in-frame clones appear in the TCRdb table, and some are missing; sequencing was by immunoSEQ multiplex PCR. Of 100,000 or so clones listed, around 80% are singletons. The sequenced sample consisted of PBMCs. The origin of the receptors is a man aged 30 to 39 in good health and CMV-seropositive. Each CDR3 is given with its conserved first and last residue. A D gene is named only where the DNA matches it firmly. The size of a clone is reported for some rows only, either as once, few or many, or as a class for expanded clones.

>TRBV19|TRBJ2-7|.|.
TGTGCCAGTAGCCCGGGACACTACTCCTACGAGCAGTACTTC
CASSPGHYSYEQYF
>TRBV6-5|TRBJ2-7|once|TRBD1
TGTGCCAGCACTAGACAGGGGGGATCCTACGAGCAGTACTTC
CASTRQGGSYEQYF
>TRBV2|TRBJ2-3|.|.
TGTGCCAGCAGTGACTCCCCGGGGGATACGCAGTATTTT
CASSDSPGDTQYF
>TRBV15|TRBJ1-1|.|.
TGTGCCACCAGCAAACGACAAGGGAGGAACACTGAAGCTTTCTTT
CATSKRQGRNTEAFF
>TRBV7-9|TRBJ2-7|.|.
TGTGCCAGCAGCTTCCCAGGGGCCTACGAGCAGTACTTC
CASSFPGAYEQYF
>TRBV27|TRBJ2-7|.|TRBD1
TGTGCCAGCAGTTTAACGTACGGGACAGGGCAAGAGCAGTACTTC
CASSLTYGTGQEQYF
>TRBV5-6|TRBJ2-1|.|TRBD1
TGTGCCAGCAGCCTGGGACAGGGGAAAGATGAGCAGTTCTTC
CASSLGQGKDEQFF
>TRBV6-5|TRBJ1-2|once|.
TGTGCCAGCAGTTTGGACAGTGACTATGGCTACACCTTC
CASSLDSDYGYTF
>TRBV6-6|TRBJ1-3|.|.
TGTGCCAGCCGCCCTTTCCAGGGAAGCTCTGGAAACACCATATATTTT
CASRPFQGSSGNTIYF
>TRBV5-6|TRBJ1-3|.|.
TGTGCCAGCAGCTTGGGGGGCTCAACGGCTGGAAACACCATATATTTT
CASSLGGSTAGNTIYF
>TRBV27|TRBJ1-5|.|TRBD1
TGTGCCAGCAGTCAGGACAGGGGGCGTAGTCCCCAGCATTTT
CASSQDRGRSPQHF
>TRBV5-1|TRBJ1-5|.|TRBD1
TGCGCCAGCAGCAGCTCAGGGGGTAGAAATCAGCCCCAGCATTTT
CASSSSGGRNQPQHF
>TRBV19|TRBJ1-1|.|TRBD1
TGTGCCAGTAGTATGGGGGACAGGGGAACTGAAGCTTTCTTT
CASSMGDRGTEAFF
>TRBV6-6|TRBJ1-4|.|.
TGTGCCAGCGGACAGTCGGATGAAAAACTGTTTTTT
CASGQSDEKLFF
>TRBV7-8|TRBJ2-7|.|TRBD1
TGTGCCAGCAGCTATCACCCGGGACAGGGGTCCCCTTACGAGCAGTACTTC
CASSYHPGQGSPYEQYF
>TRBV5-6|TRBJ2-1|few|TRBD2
TGTGCCAGCAGCTCCCCTGATAGCGGGGACTCGTCCTACAATGAGCAGTTCTTC
CASSSPDSGDSSYNEQFF
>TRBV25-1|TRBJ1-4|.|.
TGTGCCAGCAGTTCTTGCGCAGGGTTGATGTGCACTAATGAAAAACTGTTTTTT
CASSSCAGLMCTNEKLFF
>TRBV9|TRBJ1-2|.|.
TGTGCCAGCAGCCCTAGGGGAGGGAACTACGGCTACACCTTC
CASSPRGGNYGYTF
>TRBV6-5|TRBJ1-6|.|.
TGTGCCAGCAGTTCAACAGGGCGTAGGTCTCTCCACTTT
CASSSTGRRSLHF
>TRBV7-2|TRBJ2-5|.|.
TGTGCCAGCAGCTTAGACGGGGGGCAGTGGGAGACCCAGTACTTC
CASSLDGGQWETQYF
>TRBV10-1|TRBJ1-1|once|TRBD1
TGCGCCAGCAGTGAGCGGACAGGGGGAAAGACTGAAGCTTTCTTT
CASSERTGGKTEAFF
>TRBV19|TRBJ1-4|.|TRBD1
TGTGCCAGTAGTCCCTACAGGGGGACTAATGAAAAACTGTTTTTT
CASSPYRGTNEKLFF
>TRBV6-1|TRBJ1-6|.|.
TGTGCCAGCAGGGGGACACTCCCAATTAATTCACCCCTCCACTTT
CASRGTLPINSPLHF
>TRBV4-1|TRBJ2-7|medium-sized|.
TGCGCCAGCAGCCAAGGCTCGGGTATAGTAGGCGGCGAGCAGTACTTC
CASSQGSGIVGGEQYF
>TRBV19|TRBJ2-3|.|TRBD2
TGTGCCAGCAGGACTAGCGGGGGAATCACAGATACGCAGTATTTT
CASRTSGGITDTQYF
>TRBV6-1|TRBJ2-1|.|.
TGTGCCAGCAGTGATATTGGAGGGAGAGACAATGAGCAGTTCTTC
CASSDIGGRDNEQFF
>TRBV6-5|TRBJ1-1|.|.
TGTGCCAGCAGTTACGACAGGAGCAGACCTGAAGCTTTCTTT
CASSYDRSRPEAFF
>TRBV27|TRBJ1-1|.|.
TGTGCCAGCAGTTTTAGAGGGATCATGAACACTGAAGCTTTCTTT
CASSFRGIMNTEAFF
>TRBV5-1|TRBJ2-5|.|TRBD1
TGCGCCAGCAGCTTGTGGGACAGGGGCACAGAGACCCAGTACTTC
CASSLWDRGTETQYF
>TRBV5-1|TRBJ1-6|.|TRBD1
TGCGCCAGCAGCTTGGGGGTAATGAAGGGGGCCCGCTTACCTGGGAATTCACCCCTCCACTTT
CASSLGVMKGARLPGNSPLHF
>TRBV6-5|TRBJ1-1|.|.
TGTGCCAGCAGCTACTCTCAGGGTAGGCAAAACACTGAAGCTTTCTTT
CASSYSQGRQNTEAFF
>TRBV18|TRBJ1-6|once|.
TGTGCCAGCTACAGTGGGGCTGAAAATTCACCCCTCCACTTT
CASYSGAENSPLHF
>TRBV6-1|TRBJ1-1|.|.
TGTGCCAGCAGTGAAGTCAGGGGCACTGAAGCTTTCTTT
CASSEVRGTEAFF